This T cell receptor beta chain came from a study of shared clonotypes between healthy human individuals. Study-level results: A small donor pool kept down the genetic and exposure-history diversity that was represented.

Looked up from germline, CDR1 is LNHDA and CDR2 is SQIVND (reference sequence). The CDR3 totals 15 residues. Between the trimmed V and J ends, which lost 1 base and 4 bases, there was a span of 11 bases. CD45RA-negative memory and CD45RA+ naive subsets were split from the CD4+ cells. Assay used: immunoSEQ multiplex PCR; TCRdb lists only in-frame clones, some missing. Of approximately 2.1 million clones in the sample, more than 85% were seen once. A remark on this clone: Its target is unknown.

Input material: naive CD4+ T cells from PBMCs. Subset in this sample: CD45RA+ positively selected. The clonotype originates from a young man in good health. Some clones in this sample may be carry-over from other donors' samples. This chain uses TRBV19 with TRBJ1-5; a possible D gene is TRBD1 (6 bases). The CDR3 loop is CASSIVRGANQPQHF. As DNA, the CDR3 is TGTGCCAGTAGTATAGTCAGGGGTGCTAATCAGCCCCAGCATTTT.